The 3 T cell receptor beta chains presented below share a single source sample, sequenced in a study of blood T cells in healthy people across ages. Next came a second PCR, run for 7 to 11 cycles, which used a sample-barcoded 5' primer along with a J-beta primer mix. TCRdb redid the calling of the 5' RACE reads with MiXCR, one entry per CDR3 protein. The sample has 1.5 million to 2 million distinct CDR3 sequences, 49% seen once. The sample taken for sequencing was blood. The receptors shown here come from a woman aged 35 to 49 in good health.

The genes are TRBV7-2 and TRBJ2-2, with a possible D match to TRBD1 (5 bases). The CDR3 spans 14 residues. CDR1 is SGHTA, CDR2 FQGNSA, per germline. V gave up 4 bases and J gave up 7 bases, with 13 bases separating them. CDR3 nucleotide sequence: TGTGCCAGCAGCTCGACAGCTAGTCACGGGGAGCTGTTTTTT. Translating gives CASSSTASHGELFF.

V gene TRBV18 combines with J gene TRBJ2-3; D is tentatively TRBD1 or TRBD2 (5 bases each). Trimming took off 0 bases at V and 1 base at J, with 11 bases between the two ends. The CDR3 is 16 amino acids. The germline gives CDR1 KGHSH, CDR2 LQKENI. CDR3 in DNA: TGTGCCAGCTCACCACCGGGGACCAAAGGCACAGATACGCAGTATTTT. The encoded protein is CASSPPGTKGTDTQYF.

The CDR3 loop is CASSLKYGGGEQFF. For the CDR3, the DNA is TGTGCCAGCAGCTTAAAGTACGGGGGGGGCGAGCAGTTCTTC. The chain has TRBV7-3 and TRBJ2-1, with 8 bases that match TRBD2. With V trimmed by 1 base and J by 10 bases, 6 bases remained unmatched. The CDR3 is made up of 14 amino acids. The germline V gene encodes CDR1 SGHTA and CDR2 FQGTGA.